This T cell receptor beta chain stems from a study of T cells in Graves' hyperthyroidism and ophthalmopathy. Stability of Graves' hyperthyroidism was defined as absent ophthalmopathy progression within 18 months. Amplification yielded TCR beta CDR3 regions, with RNA transcripts as the source. The HTBI primer set served for first-round RT-PCR of the TCR CDR3. Using its own MiXCR run on the multiplex PCR reads, TCRdb lists one record per CDR3 protein. The table includes 700,000 to 950,000 distinct CDR3 sequences, over 35% detected once. The CDR3 extends over 17 amino acids. Trimming removed 2 bases from V and 3 bases from J; junction bases left unmatched: 6. Germline lookup yields CDR1 MNHEY and CDR2 SVGEGT.

V is TRBV6-2 or TRBV6-3 and J is TRBJ2-5; TRBD2 aligns across 13 bases. What was sequenced was blood. The source is a woman between 40 and 50 years old with Graves' hyperthyroidism. The CDR3 region has the DNA TGTGCCAGCAGTTACACCACCGGGACTAGCGGGAAAGAGACCCAGTACTTC. Translated: CASSYTTGTSGKETQYF.